This entry lists 8 T cell receptor beta chains sequenced from one sample in a study of blood T cell repertoires in COVID-19. Produced via immunoSEQ multiplex PCR; TCRdb's table is partial and in-frame only. Of tens of thousands of clones listed, 84% were seen once; the top ten hold approximately 8.3%. Sequencing used peripheral blood. All receptors derive from a man aged 60-69 years with acute or convalescent COVID-19.

The chain combines TRBV4-1 with TRBJ1-5; D gene unclear. The CDR3 loop spans 15 amino acids. Germline CDR1 and CDR2: MGHRA and YSYEKL. With 1 base removed from V and 3 bases from J, the gap between germline ends came to 10 bases. The CDR3 sequence: CASSQGLGLNQPQHF. The CDR3 nucleotides are TGCGCCAGCAGCCAAGGTCTGGGCCTCAATCAGCCCCAGCATTTT.

V is TRBV18 and J is TRBJ1-1, with D maybe TRBD1 (6 bases). CDR3 length: 17 amino acids. The V and J ends lost 1 base and 4 bases respectively, with 19 bases between them. The germline CDR1 and CDR2 sequences are KGHSH and LQKENI. The CDR3 bases are TGTGCCAGCTCACCACTGGGACACGAAAACTGGGGCACTGAAGCTTTCTTT. Protein sequence: CASSPLGHENWGTEAFF.

The V gene is TRBV18, the J gene TRBJ2-1; D may be TRBD2 (5 bases). CDR3 length equals 15 residues. Between the trimmed V and J ends, which lost 2 bases and 8 bases, there was a span of 16 bases. Per the germline V gene, CDR1 is KGHSH and CDR2 is LQKENI. The DNA of the CDR3 is TGTGCCAGCTCACCAGACAAGGAGGTTTTTGATGAGCAGTTCTTC. This gives the protein CASSPDKEVFDEQFF.

This chain joins TRBV4-1 and TRBJ2-1; the match to TRBD1 covers 7 bases. This CDR3 spans 16 amino acids. Germline assignment: CDR1 MGHRA and CDR2 YSYEKL. V gave up 0 bases and J gave up 9 bases; unmatched junction bases: 11. CDR3 DNA: TGCGCCAGCAGCCAAGATCATCTCGAGGGGGCAGGTGAGCAGTTCTTC. Translating it yields CASSQDHLEGAGEQFF.

This clone has only a few counts. This chain uses TRBV6-2 or TRBV6-3 with TRBJ1-1; 8 bases line up with TRBD1. Germline lookup yields CDR1 MNHEY and CDR2 SVGEGT. The J segment lost 2 bases and the V segment lost 6 bases, leaving 5 bases of the junction unmatched. The CDR3 length is 14 residues. In DNA form, the CDR3 reads TGTGCCAGCAGCTTTGGACAGGGTAACACTGAAGCTTTCTTT. This translates into CASSFGQGNTEAFF.

This clone was found once. The V gene is TRBV2, the J gene TRBJ1-5; 10 nucleotides align to TRBD1. V was clipped by 6 bases and J by 4 bases; unmatched bases: 3. The CDR3 loop spans 14 amino acids. Germline values: CDR1 SNHLY, CDR2 FYNNEI. The CDR3: CASSLDRGNQPQHF. The CDR3 coding sequence is TGTGCCAGCAGCTTGGACAGGGGGAATCAGCCCCAGCATTTT.

The genes are TRBV12-5 and TRBJ2-7; 7 positions agree with TRBD2. Germline CDR1 reads LGHNT; CDR2 reads FRNRAP. Unmatched junction bases numbered 9, after V lost 1 base and J lost 3 bases. This CDR3 is built from 16 residues. The CDR3: CASGLESGTKGYEQYF. The CDR3 coding sequence is TGTGCTAGTGGTTTGGAGTCCGGGACTAAGGGCTACGAGCAGTACTTC.

The genes are TRBV5-1 and TRBJ1-3, with 8 bases identical to TRBD1. Losses at the gene ends were 4 bases for V and 8 bases for J; bases not matched to a gene: 8. The CDR3 spans 14 residues. Germline loops: CDR1 SGHRS, CDR2 YFSETQ. DNA of the CDR3: TGCGCCAGCAGCCGACAGGGGCAAAGCGACACCATATATTTT. Translated, it gives CASSRQGQSDTIYF.